The present T cell receptor beta chain was sequenced within a study of CD8 T cells in Susac syndrome. TCR beta sequencing covered blood CD8+ and CD4+ T cells. TEMRA cells were FACS-enriched, while CD8+ and CD4+ T cells were negatively isolated. As for this clonotype: What it binds is unknown.

With random hexamers, 0.5 to 1 ug RNA was reverse transcribed. Amplification of TCR beta CDR3 used immunoSEQ multiplex PCR across 54 Vbeta and 13 Jbeta. MiXCR, run by TCRdb on the immunoSEQ multiplex PCR reads, gives a single entry per CDR3 protein. This repertoire shows 250,000 to 350,000 distinct CDR3 sequences, roughly 94% found once; its top ten account for approximately 0.065%. Whole-study findings and limits: The study admitted that it had a relatively small number of individuals in its TCR sequencing and HLA analysis.

The V and J ends lost 4 bases and 3 bases, in that order; junction bases with no gene match: 8. This CDR3 is 17 amino acids long. CDR1 is MNHEY, CDR2 SVGEGT, per germline. The TCR originated in a human donor with multiple sclerosis. Sequences were obtained from CD4+ T cells from PBMCs. The chain carries TRBV6-2 or TRBV6-3 and TRBJ2-5, with TRBD2 matching over 13 bases. CDR3 sequence: CASSSSRGTSGKETQYF. DNA of the CDR3: TGTGCCAGCAGTTCCTCCCGGGGGACTAGCGGGAAAGAGACCCAGTACTTC.